The 27 T cell receptor beta chains below were found in one sample sequenced in a study of cytomegalovirus exposure and HLA in healthy donors. PCR primers comprised 60 Vbeta and 13 Jbeta primers. Assay used: immunoSEQ multiplex PCR; TCRdb lists only in-frame clones, some missing. The repertoire holds roughly 180,000 clones, with roughly 79% as singletons. The material sequenced was PBMCs. These receptors came from a man in his fifties or sixties in good health and CMV-seropositive.

The rearrangement joins TRBV27 to TRBJ2-7, with 7 bases that match TRBD1. Germline trimming cut 5 bases from V and 2 bases from J; bases unmatched to any gene: 6. This CDR3 region has 14 residues. Germline V gene data show CDR1 as MNHEY and CDR2 as SMNVEV (reference sequence). CDR3 sequence: CASSLSGTAYEQYF. The CDR3 DNA reads as TGTGCCAGCAGTCTCTCCGGGACAGCCTACGAGCAGTACTTC.

J is TRBJ2-7 and V is TRBV6-6, with 8 bases that match TRBD1. Per germline, CDR1 MNHNY and CDR2 SVGAGI (reference sequence). The CDR3 is 14 residues long. Trimming removed 5 bases from V and 2 bases from J; junction bases left unmatched: 5. DNA for the CDR3: TGTGCCAGCAGTCCCACGACAGGGGCCTACGAGCAGTACGTC. It codes for CASSPTTGAYEQYV.

The chain combines TRBV7-2 with TRBJ2-7; D possibly corresponds to TRBD2 (6 bases). Per the germline V gene, CDR1 is SGHTA and CDR2 is FQGNSA. Deletions cut 6 bases from V and 3 bases from J, with 15 bases between. This CDR3 has 14 residues. The chain's CDR3 is CASSDGWGLYEQYF. The CDR3 DNA is TGTGCCAGCAGTGATGGCTGGGGACTCTACGAGCAGTACTTC.

The V call is TRBV18, the J call TRBJ2-1; 9 positions agree with TRBD1. Germline V lookup: CDR1 KGHSH, CDR2 LQKENI. The CDR3 spans 16 residues. J gave up 7 bases and V 1 base, and 8 bases lay outside the gene matches. The CDR3 DNA reads as TGTGCCAGCTCACCACTTGGACAGGGGTTGTTAAATGAGCAGTTCTTC. Translated, it gives CASSPLGQGLLNEQFF.

The chain is built from TRBV2 and TRBJ1-3; D is ambiguous. V shed 5 bases and J shed 1 base, with 3 bases lying between them. CDR3 length: 12 residues. CDR1 and CDR2 (germline): SNHLY, FYNNEI. Here the CDR3 DNA reads TGTGCCAGCAGTTTATCTGGAAACACCATATATTTT. Amino acids: CASSLSGNTIYF. Full variable domain (remainder filled in from reference TRBV2 and TRBJ1-3): EPEVTQTPSHQVTQMGQEVILRCVPISNHLYFYWYRQILGQKVEFLVSFYNNEISEKSEIFDDQFSVERPDGSNFTLKIRSTKLEDSAMYFCASSLSGNTIYFGEGSWLTVV.

This clone was recorded many times. The chain links TRBV10-3 to TRBJ1-5; no definite D call. The CDR3 length is 15 residues. The germline V gene encodes CDR1 ENHRY and CDR2 SYGVKD. The ends were cut back, 0 bases at V and 6 bases at J, with 12 bases in the middle. The CDR3 nucleotides read TGTGCCATCAGTGAGTCGATAAGTCAGTTTCAGCCCCAGCATTTT. This translates into CAISESISQFQPQHF.

This clone was seen a single time. The gene calls are TRBV4-1 and TRBJ1-3; 7 bases fit TRBD1. This CDR3 is 15 amino acids long. Germline trimming cut 1 base from V and 4 bases from J; bases unmatched to any gene: 4. Germline V gene data show CDR1 as MGHRA and CDR2 as YSYEKL. The CDR3 spells CASSQGQGEGNTIYF. CDR3 DNA sequence: TGCGCCAGCAGCCAAGGGCAGGGGGAAGGAAACACCATATATTTT.

The V gene is TRBV5-5, the J gene TRBJ1-6, with 9 bases fitting TRBD1. With V trimmed by 2 bases and J by 10 bases, 7 bases remained unmatched. The CDR3 sequence is 15 residues long. Looked up from germline, CDR1 is SGHKS and CDR2 is YYEKEE (reference sequence). CDR3 protein: CASSFSTGGSSPLHF. The DNA for the CDR3 is TGTGCCAGCAGCTTTAGCACAGGGGGCAGCTCACCCCTCCACTTT.

V gene TRBV29-1 combines with J gene TRBJ2-3; TRBD1 is a possible D gene (5 bases). The CDR3 length is 13 residues. In germline, CDR1 is SQVTM, CDR2 ANQGSEA. The V and J ends lost 3 bases and 0 bases respectively, with 7 bases between them. CDR3 in DNA: TGCAGCGTTGAGAGACAGAGCACAGATACGCAGTATTTT. Protein sequence: CSVERQSTDTQYF.

The genes are TRBV9 and TRBJ1-5, with TRBD1 matching over 7 bases. The CDR3 has 14 residues. The trim removed 3 bases at V and 2 bases at J, leaving 2 bases unmatched. Germline loops: CDR1 SGDLS, CDR2 YYNGEE. This CDR3 reads CASSAGQRNQPQHF. DNA of the CDR3: TGTGCCAGCAGCGCGGGACAGCGCAATCAGCCCCAGCATTTT.

This clone was seen only once. The rearrangement joins TRBV6-5 to TRBJ2-1; 10 bases are a match to TRBD2. The germline gives CDR1 MNHEY, CDR2 SVGAGI. CDR3 length equals 15 residues. The J segment lost 2 bases and the V segment lost 4 bases, leaving 2 bases of the junction unmatched. The CDR3 is CASSFSGRPYNEQFF. CDR3 bases: TGTGCCAGCAGTTTTAGCGGGAGGCCCTACAATGAGCAGTTCTTC.

This clone has more than one count but fewer than ten. This rearrangement joins TRBV7-9 to TRBJ2-5; TRBD2 might be the D (6 bases). The V end lost 4 bases, the J end lost 4 bases, and 16 bases lay between the germline ends. This CDR3 spans 15 amino acids. The V gene's germline CDR1 is SEHNR and CDR2 FQNEAQ (reference sequence). The CDR3 reads CASSSPRGETETQYF. The CDR3 bases are TGTGCCAGCAGCTCCCCGCGGGGCGAGACAGAGACCCAGTACTTC.

This clone was counted once. The rearrangement uses TRBV5-5 and TRBJ1-5, with a weak D call TRBD1 (6 bases). V lost 4 bases and J 0 bases, leaving 11 bases between the germline ends. CDR1 and CDR2 from the germline V gene are SGHKS and YYEKEE (reference sequence). This CDR3 contains 15 residues. The CDR3 bases are TGTGCCAGCAGCCCCTGGACAGTTAGCAATCAGCCCCAGCATTTT. This gives the protein CASSPWTVSNQPQHF.

V is TRBV5-7 and J is TRBJ2-7, with D perhaps matching TRBD1 (6 bases). TRBV5-7 is marked as an open reading frame, function uncertain. Trimming stripped 4 bases from V and 5 bases from J, with 10 bases between. This CDR3 region has 12 residues. CDR3 in DNA: TGTGCCAGCAGCGGAAGGACAGACGAGCAGTACGTC. It specifies CASSGRTDEQYV.

This clone was detected once. The CDR3 nucleotides read TGCGCCAGCAGCTTTAGGGACAGGGGTGCAGATACGCAGTATTTT. It yields the protein CASSFRDRGADTQYF. The chain couples TRBV5-1 to TRBJ2-3; 10 bases match TRBD1. Trimming took 2 bases from V and 4 from J; bases not matched to a gene: 4. CDR1 and CDR2 from the germline V gene are SGHRS and YFSETQ. The CDR3 contains 15 residues. The full variable domain, with the rest looked up from reference TRBV5-1 and TRBJ2-3, is KAGVTQTPRYLIKTRGQQVTLSCSPISGHRSVSWYQQTPGQGLQFLFEYFSETQRNKGNFPGRFSGRQFSNSRSEMNVSTLELGDSALYLCASSFRDRGADTQYFGPGTRLTVL.

This sequence joins TRBV7-2 and TRBJ1-2; D is perhaps TRBD1 (6 bases). From germline, CDR1 is SGHTA and CDR2 FQGNSA. Deletions cut 4 bases from V and 7 bases from J, with 16 bases between. The CDR3 has 14 residues. CDR3 DNA: TGTGCCAGCAGCTCCGCCTCCACAGGGTTTGGCTACACCTTC. Translation: CASSSASTGFGYTF.

The chain links TRBV28 to TRBJ2-3; 8 nucleotides line up with TRBD2. V lost 4 bases to trimming and J lost 1 base; unmatched junction nucleotides: 13. The CDR3 spans 18 residues. Looked up from germline, CDR1 is MDHEN and CDR2 is SYDVKM. This CDR3 reads CASSYPGLGAGGTDTQYF. The CDR3 coding sequence is TGTGCCAGCAGTTACCCGGGGTTAGGAGCGGGGGGCACAGATACGCAGTATTTT. The entire variable domain, with the rest obtained from reference TRBV28 and TRBJ2-3, is as follows: DVKVTQSSRYLVKRTGEKVFLECVQDMDHENMFWYRQDPGLGLRLIYFSYDVKMKEKGDIPEGYSVSREKKERFSLILESASTNQTSMYLCASSYPGLGAGGTDTQYFGPGTRLTVL.

This chain joins TRBV4-3 and TRBJ1-6; the D gene is possibly TRBD1 (5 bases). Germline V gene sequence: CDR1 LGHNA, CDR2 YSLEER. The V gene lost 1 base and the J gene lost 0 bases, with 10 bases spanning the gap. The CDR3 is 17 residues long. Here the CDR3 DNA reads TGCGCCAGCAGCCAAGGGGGCCCTAACTCCTATAATTCACCCCTCCACTTT. It yields the protein CASSQGGPNSYNSPLHF.

This chain links TRBV5-1 with TRBJ2-2; 10 bases fit TRBD2. Germline V gene sequence: CDR1 SGHRS, CDR2 YFSETQ. V was pared by 5 bases and J by 4 bases, with 8 bases of the junction left unmatched. CDR3 size: 16 residues. The CDR3, as DNA: TGCGCCAGCAGAATGGAAGCGGGGGGGATCACCGGGGAGCTGTTTTTT. Its protein is CASRMEAGGITGELFF.

The V gene is TRBV6-5, the J gene TRBJ2-7; 7 nucleotides agree with TRBD1. J was trimmed by 1 base and V by 10 bases; bases with no gene match: 7. Germline CDR1 is MNHEY and CDR2 is SVGAGI. The CDR3 is 13 residues long. The chain's CDR3 is CATRDRLSYEQYF. CDR3 coding DNA: TGTGCCACCCGGGACAGACTATCCTACGAGCAGTACTTC.

A note on this clone: Mismatch with germline at one junction end may stem from a read error. The genes are TRBV6-1 and TRBJ1-2; D not resolved. The CDR3 is 13 amino acids. Germline assignment: CDR1 MNHNS and CDR2 SASEGT. CDR3 region: CASSEDGYYGYIF. The DNA of the CDR3 is TGTGCCAGCAGTGAAGACGGGTACTATGGCTACATCTTC.

The chain uses TRBV11-3 and TRBJ2-7; a weak D match, TRBD2 (5 bases). The V gene lost 4 bases and the J gene lost 7 bases, with 14 bases spanning the gap. CDR1 is SGHNT and CDR2 is YENEEA in the germline V gene. The CDR3 runs 13 residues. The CDR3 DNA reads TGTGCCAGCAGCTCAGGAGCGGTTGGGGAGCAGTACTTC. Protein: CASSSGAVGEQYF.

This clone was found once. The chain combines TRBV10-3 with TRBJ2-3, with D possibly being TRBD1 (5 bases). Germline CDR1 is ENHRY and CDR2 is SYGVKD. Between the trimmed V and J ends, which lost 0 bases and 2 bases, there was a span of 12 bases. There are 16 residues in the CDR3. The CDR3 DNA is TGTGCCATCAGTGAGTCGTTGGGGCGATTCACAGATACGCAGTATTTT. Encoded protein: CAISESLGRFTDTQYF.

CDR3 sequence (DNA): TGTGCCAGCAGCTTAGATTCTTTCGACAGCAACTCTGGGGCCAACGTCCTGACTTTC. This encodes CASSLDSFDSNSGANVLTF. The V and J genes are TRBV11-2 and TRBJ2-6; D is possibly TRBD1 (5 bases). The CDR3 spans 19 residues. Trimming took 0 bases from V and 0 from J, leaving 15 bases between them. Germline V lookup: CDR1 SGHAT, CDR2 FQNNGV.

V is TRBV18 and J is TRBJ1-1; 8 nucleotides align to TRBD1. This CDR3 comprises 13 residues. Germline V gene data show CDR1 as KGHSH and CDR2 as LQKENI. Trimming at V came to 3 bases and at J to 6 bases, leaving 3 bases not matched to a gene. Written as DNA, the CDR3 is TGTGCCAGCTCACCGGACAGGGACGCTGAAGCTTTCTTT. Residues: CASSPDRDAEAFF.

CDR3: CASSQKPSGGQGSGELFF. CDR3 sequence (DNA): TGCGCCAGCAGCCAAAAGCCTAGCGGGGGCCAGGGCTCCGGGGAGCTGTTTTTT. The chain combines TRBV4-1 with TRBJ2-2; 10 bases map to TRBD2. Germline CDR1 is MGHRA and CDR2 is YSYEKL. Unmatched junction bases numbered 12, after V lost 2 bases and J lost 6 bases. This CDR3 spans 18 amino acids.

The chain recombines TRBV6-1 with TRBJ1-5; the D gene is possibly TRBD1 (6 bases). The CDR3 contains 15 residues. The V gene lost 6 bases and the J gene lost 0 bases, with 12 bases spanning the gap. Germline V CDR1 and CDR2: MNHNS, SASEGT. CDR3 region: CASSKDSYSNQPQHF. The CDR3 bases are TGTGCCAGCAGCAAGGACAGCTATAGCAATCAGCCCCAGCATTTT.